The 4 T cell receptor beta chains reported below all come from one sample, sequenced in a study of CD8 T cells in ankylosing spondylitis. TCRdb recomputed calls from the 5' RACE reads with MiXCR, one row per CDR3 protein. The repertoire holds about 140,000 distinct CDR3 sequences, around a third seen once, with around 6.2% in the top ten. Material: synovial fluid, either unsorted or a sorted T cell fraction (not recorded which). All receptors derive from a male donor with ankylosing spondylitis.

The chain recombines TRBV7-8 with TRBJ1-1, with D tentatively TRBD1 (6 bases). This CDR3 region has 15 residues. Per germline, CDR1 SGHVS and CDR2 FQNEAQ. With 0 bases removed from V and 5 bases from J, the gap between germline ends came to 13 bases. CDR3 nucleotide sequence: TGTGCCAGCAGCTTAGCTTGGGGAGGGGGAACTGAAGCTTTCTTT. Translation: CASSLAWGGGTEAFF.

This clonotype came up many times. The CDR3 reads CSVEQSEYGYTF. CDR3 nucleotide sequence: TGCAGCGTTGAACAGAGCGAGTATGGCTACACCTTC. The rearrangement uses TRBV29-1 and TRBJ1-2; D not resolved. The V gene lost 2 bases and the J gene lost 5 bases, with 9 bases spanning the gap. Germline assignment: CDR1 SQVTM and CDR2 ANQGSEA. The CDR3 runs 12 residues.

This clonotype was found a few times. The V gene is TRBV11-2, the J gene TRBJ2-2; TRBD2 aligns across 11 bases. V was pared by 4 bases and J by 4 bases, with 8 bases of the junction left unmatched. The CDR3 runs 17 residues. Germline lookup yields CDR1 SGHAT and CDR2 FQNNGV. This CDR3 reads CASSSVAGGPGTGELFF. In DNA, the CDR3 is TGTGCCAGCAGCTCGGTAGCGGGAGGGCCGGGCACCGGGGAGCTGTTTTTT.

This clonotype was seen just once. This chain links TRBV20-1 with TRBJ2-7; the match to TRBD2 covers 7 bases. V trimming: 1 base; J trimming: 6 bases; junction bases outside the gene matches: 0. Germline V gene sequence: CDR1 DFQATT, CDR2 SNEGSKA (reference sequence). This CDR3 has 11 amino acids. The CDR3 DNA reads as TGCAGTGCTAGAGGACTAGCCGAGCAGTACTTC. Protein sequence: CSARGLAEQYF.